This T cell receptor beta chain was retrieved from a study of radiation and T cells in renal cell carcinoma. Study outcomes and limitations: Top tumor clonotypes rose in blood 2 weeks post-radiation, then contracted.

Sequenced by immunoSEQ multiplex PCR; TCRdb stores in-frame clones only, minus some. The repertoire holds around 140,000 clones, with about 86% as singletons. Documented time point: blood 4 weeks post-SBRT, at nephrectomy. Treatment meaning: 15 Gy SBRT to primary tumor, nephrectomy 4 weeks later. Nephrectomy followed 15 Gy stereotactic body radiation by 4 weeks. Serial blood draws occurred at baseline and 2 and 4 weeks post-SBRT. Clear cell pathology was present in this patient's renal cell carcinoma. In the case of this clone: What it binds is unknown.

V was trimmed by 1 base and J by 4 bases, leaving 17 bases between them. Germline V gene data show CDR1 as KGHSH and CDR2 as LQKENI. CDR3 length equals 17 residues. The rearrangement uses TRBV18 and TRBJ2-1; D is unresolved. Source: blood, taken from a patient whose treatment included radiotherapy and nephrectomy. The sequence came from a woman between 45 and 60 years old with renal cell carcinoma. CDR3 DNA sequence: TGTGCCAGCTCACCACTAGTTGCACCCAACCGTTACAATGAGCAGTTCTTC. This translates into CASSPLVAPNRYNEQFF.